This T cell receptor (beta chain) was found in a study of shared T cell receptors in the human thymus. Some clones are missing from TCRdb's copy, which holds only in-frame ones; the method was immunoSEQ multiplex PCR. The sample carries 500,000 to 750,000 clones, approximately 90% recorded once. This same sample was also taken into another study, of human thymus T cells. That source adds: Corrective surgery for congenital heart defects was being performed on the healthy Finnish infants who served as donors. The thymus was resected at corrective cardiac surgery. Gene usage for V and J segments appeared biased in thymic and blood repertoires.

The clonotype comes from a boy in the first two years of life with a congenital heart defect. Specimen: thymocytes.

The CDR3 sequence: CASSPRLAGDGGELFF. In DNA, the CDR3 is TGTGCCAGCAGTCCCAGACTAGCGGGAGATGGAGGGGAGCTGTTTTTT. The rearrangement joins TRBV27 to TRBJ2-2, with TRBD2 matching over 12 bases. The CDR3 loop spans 16 amino acids. In germline, CDR1 is MNHEY, CDR2 SMNVEV (reference sequence). V lost 5 bases, J lost 8 bases, and 9 bases stayed unmatched.